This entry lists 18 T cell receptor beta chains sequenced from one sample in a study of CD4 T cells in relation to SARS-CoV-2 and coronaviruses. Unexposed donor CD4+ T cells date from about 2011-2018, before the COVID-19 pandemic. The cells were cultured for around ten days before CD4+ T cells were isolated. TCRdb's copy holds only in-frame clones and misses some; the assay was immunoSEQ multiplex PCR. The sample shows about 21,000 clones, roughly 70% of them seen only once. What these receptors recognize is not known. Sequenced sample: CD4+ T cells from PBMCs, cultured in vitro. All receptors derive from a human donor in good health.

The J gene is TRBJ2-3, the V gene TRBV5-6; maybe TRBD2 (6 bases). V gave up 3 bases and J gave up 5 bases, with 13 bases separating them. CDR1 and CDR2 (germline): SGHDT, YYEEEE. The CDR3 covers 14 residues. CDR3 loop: CASSWDSEGDTQYF. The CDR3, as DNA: TGTGCCAGCAGCTGGGACTCCGAGGGAGATACGCAGTATTTT.

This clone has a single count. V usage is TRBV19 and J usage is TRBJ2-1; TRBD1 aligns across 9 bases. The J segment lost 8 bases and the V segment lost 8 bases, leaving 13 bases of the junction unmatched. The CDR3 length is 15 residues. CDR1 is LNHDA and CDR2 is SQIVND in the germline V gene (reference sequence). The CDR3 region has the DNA TGTGCCAGTTATCTCGGGACAGGGAACCGGTATGAGCAGTTCTTC. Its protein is CASYLGTGNRYEQFF.

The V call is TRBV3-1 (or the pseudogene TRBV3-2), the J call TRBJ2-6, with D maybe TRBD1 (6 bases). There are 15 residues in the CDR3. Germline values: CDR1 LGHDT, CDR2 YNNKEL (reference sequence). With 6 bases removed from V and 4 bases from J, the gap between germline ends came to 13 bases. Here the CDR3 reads CASSRTGTGANVLTF. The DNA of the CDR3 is TGTGCCAGCAGTCGTACAGGGACGGGGGCCAACGTCCTGACTTTC.

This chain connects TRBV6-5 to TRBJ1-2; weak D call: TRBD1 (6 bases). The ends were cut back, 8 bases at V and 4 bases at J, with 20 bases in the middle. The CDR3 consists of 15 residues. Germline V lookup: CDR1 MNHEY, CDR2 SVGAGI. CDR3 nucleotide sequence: TGTGCCAGCTCTACAGGGTCTTCGGAAGGCTATGGCTACACCTTC. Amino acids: CASSTGSSEGYGYTF.

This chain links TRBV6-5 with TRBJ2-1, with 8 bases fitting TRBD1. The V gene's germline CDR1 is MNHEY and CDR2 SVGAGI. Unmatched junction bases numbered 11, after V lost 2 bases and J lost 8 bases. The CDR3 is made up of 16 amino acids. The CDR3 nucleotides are TGTGCCAGCAGTTACACCGGACAGGGTGGTTTCGATGAGCAGTTCTTC. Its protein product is CASSYTGQGGFDEQFF.

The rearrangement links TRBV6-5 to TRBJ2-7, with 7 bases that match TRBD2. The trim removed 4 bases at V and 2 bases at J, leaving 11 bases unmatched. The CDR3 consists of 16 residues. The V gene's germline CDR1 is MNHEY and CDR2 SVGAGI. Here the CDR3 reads CASSFLRTRPAYEQYF. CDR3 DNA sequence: TGTGCCAGCAGTTTTCTAAGGACTAGACCGGCCTACGAGCAGTACTTC.

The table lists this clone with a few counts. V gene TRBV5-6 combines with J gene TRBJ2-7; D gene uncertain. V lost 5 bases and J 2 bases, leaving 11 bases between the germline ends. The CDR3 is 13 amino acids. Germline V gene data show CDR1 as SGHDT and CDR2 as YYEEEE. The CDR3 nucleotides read TGTGCCAGCAGTACGATCTTCGCCTACGAGCAGTACTTC. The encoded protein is CASSTIFAYEQYF.

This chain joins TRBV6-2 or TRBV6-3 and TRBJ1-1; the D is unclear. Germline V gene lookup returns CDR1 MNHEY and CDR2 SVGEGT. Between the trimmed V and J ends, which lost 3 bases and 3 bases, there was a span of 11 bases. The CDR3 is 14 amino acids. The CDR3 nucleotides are TGTGCCAGCAGTTATCAAAAATCCGACACTGAAGCTTTCTTT. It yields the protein CASSYQKSDTEAFF.

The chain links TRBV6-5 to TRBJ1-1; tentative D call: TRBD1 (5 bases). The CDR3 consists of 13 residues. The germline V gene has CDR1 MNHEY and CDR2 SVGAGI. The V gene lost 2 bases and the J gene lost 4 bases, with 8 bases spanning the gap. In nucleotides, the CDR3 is TGTGCCAGCAGTTACAACGGGGGCACTGAAGCTTTCTTT. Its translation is CASSYNGGTEAFF.

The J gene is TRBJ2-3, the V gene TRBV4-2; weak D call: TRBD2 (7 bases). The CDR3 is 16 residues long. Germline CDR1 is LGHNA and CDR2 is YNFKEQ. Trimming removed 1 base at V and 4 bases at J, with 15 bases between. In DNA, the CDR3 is TGTGCCAGCAGCCAAGGACGGGGGGCGGAAGCAGATACGCAGTATTTT. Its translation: CASSQGRGAEADTQYF.

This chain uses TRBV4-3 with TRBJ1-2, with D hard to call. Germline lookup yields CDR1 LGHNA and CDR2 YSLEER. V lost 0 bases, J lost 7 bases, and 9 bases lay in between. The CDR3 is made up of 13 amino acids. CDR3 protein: CASSQDRGPGYTF. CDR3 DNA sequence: TGCGCCAGCAGCCAAGATCGAGGGCCTGGCTACACCTTC.

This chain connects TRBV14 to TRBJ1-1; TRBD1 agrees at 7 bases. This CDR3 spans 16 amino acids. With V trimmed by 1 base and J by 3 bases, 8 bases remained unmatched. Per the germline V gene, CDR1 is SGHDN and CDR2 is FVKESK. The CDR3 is CASSQGFARGDTEAFF. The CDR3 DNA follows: TGTGCCAGCAGCCAAGGGTTTGCCAGGGGGGACACTGAAGCTTTCTTT.

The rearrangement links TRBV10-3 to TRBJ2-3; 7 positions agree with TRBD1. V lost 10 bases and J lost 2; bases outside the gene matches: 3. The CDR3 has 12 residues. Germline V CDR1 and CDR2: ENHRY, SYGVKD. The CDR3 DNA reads TGTGCCACCGGGACAGACACAGATACGCAGTATTTT. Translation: CATGTDTDTQYF.

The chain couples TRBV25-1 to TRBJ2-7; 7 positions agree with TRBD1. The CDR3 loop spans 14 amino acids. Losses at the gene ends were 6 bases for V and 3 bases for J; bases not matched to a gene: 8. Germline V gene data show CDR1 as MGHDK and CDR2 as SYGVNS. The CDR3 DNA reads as TGTGCCAGCAGCCAACAGGGGTCGGTCTACGAGCAGTACTTC. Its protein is CASSQQGSVYEQYF.

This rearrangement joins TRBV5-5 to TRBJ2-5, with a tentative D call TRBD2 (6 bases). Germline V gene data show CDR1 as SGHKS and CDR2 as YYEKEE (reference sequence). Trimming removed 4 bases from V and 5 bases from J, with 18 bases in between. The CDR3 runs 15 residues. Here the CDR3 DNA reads TGTGCCAGCAGCGGCGGGGTAGCTGACCGGGAGACCCAGTACTTC. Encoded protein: CASSGGVADRETQYF.

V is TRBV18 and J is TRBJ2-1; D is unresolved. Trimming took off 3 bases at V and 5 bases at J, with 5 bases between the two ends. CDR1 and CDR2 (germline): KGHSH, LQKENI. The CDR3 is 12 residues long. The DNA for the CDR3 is TGTGCCAGCTCACCTACTAACAATGAGCAGTTCTTC. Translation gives CASSPTNNEQFF.

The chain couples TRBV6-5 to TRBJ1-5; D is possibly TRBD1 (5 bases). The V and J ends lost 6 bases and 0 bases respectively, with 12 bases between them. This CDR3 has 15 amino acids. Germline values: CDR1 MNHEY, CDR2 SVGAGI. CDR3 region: CASSRDADSNQPQHF. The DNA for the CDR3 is TGTGCCAGCAGCCGGGACGCAGATAGCAATCAGCCCCAGCATTTT.

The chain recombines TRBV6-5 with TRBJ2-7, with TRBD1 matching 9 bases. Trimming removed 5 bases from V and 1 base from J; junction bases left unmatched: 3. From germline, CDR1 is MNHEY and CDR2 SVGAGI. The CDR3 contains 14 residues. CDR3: CASSPGTGSYEQYF. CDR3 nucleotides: TGTGCCAGCAGTCCCGGGACAGGGTCCTACGAGCAGTACTTC.